The 14 T cell receptor beta chains listed next were all sequenced from one sample in a study of Tregs in tolerant kidney transplant recipients. Using immunoSEQ multiplex PCR, the repertoire was profiled, and TCRdb retains in-frame clones only, with some absent. The sample holds some 6,000 clones. Related graft donors supplied nonmyeloablative bone marrow transplants, and mixed chimerism was transient. Sequences were derived from CD8+ T cells from blood (PBMCs), sampled 12 months after the transplant. Every receptor here comes from a human patient who received a combined kidney and bone marrow transplant. Some T cells here may be from the graft donor.

Partial CDR3 DNA: TGTGCCAGCAGCTTATCTAGCGGGAGCAATGAG. Protein product: CASSLSSGSNE. The full CDR3 protein is CASSLSSGSNEQFF. J is TRBJ2-1 and V is TRBV7-6; TRBD2 matches 10 bases. Coverage ceases 3 residues before the CDR3 finishes, and the germline J gene fills in the end. The CDR3 covers 14 residues. CDR1 is SGHVS, CDR2 FNYEAQ, per germline. J gave up 6 bases and V 2 bases, and 1 base lay outside the gene matches.

The part of the CDR3 DNA that was read is TGTGCCAGCAGCTTACCTAGCTACGAG. It encodes CASSLPSYE. The full CDR3 reads CASSLPSYEQYF. This chain connects TRBV7-9 to TRBJ2-7; D is undetermined. Read sequence stops 3 residues before the CDR3 end, and the germline J gene provides the missing end. Looked up from germline, CDR1 is SEHNR and CDR2 is FQNEAQ (reference sequence). The length of the CDR3 is 12 residues. With 2 bases removed from V and 3 bases from J, the gap between germline ends came to 5 bases.

Remarks on this clone: The read stops 3 residues short of the end of the CDR3; the missing end is completed from the germline J gene. The rearrangement joins TRBV27 to TRBJ2-7, with TRBD1 matching 7 bases. The CDR3 has 13 amino acids. V lost 4 bases to trimming and J lost 3 bases; unmatched junction nucleotides: 3. Looked up from germline, CDR1 is MNHEY and CDR2 is SMNVEV (reference sequence). The sequenced CDR3 bases are TGTGCCAGCAGTTCCGGACAGGACTACGAG. Translated: CASSSGQDYE. In full, the CDR3 is CASSSGQDYEQYF.

As for this clone: The CDR3 end is not reached by the read, which stops 3 residues before it; the germline J gene fills it in. The chain carries TRBV10-3 and TRBJ2-1; TRBD2 matches 9 bases. Germline-derived CDR1 and CDR2 are ENHRY and SYGVKD. The CDR3 length is 17 residues. Trimming took 0 bases from V and 4 from J; bases not matched to a gene: 7. Here the CDR3 reads CAISESRASGDYNEQFF. CDR3 DNA, as far as it was read: TGTGCCATCAGTGAGTCTAGGGCTAGCGGGGATTACAATGAG.

With respect to this clone: From the germline J gene comes the end of the CDR3, since the read stops 3 residues before it. This rearrangement joins TRBV13 to TRBJ2-5; TRBD1 or TRBD2 may be the D gene (5 bases each). Germline-derived CDR1 and CDR2 are PRHDT and FYEKMQ (reference sequence). The CDR3 is made up of 13 amino acids. Trimming stripped 5 bases from V and 5 bases from J, with 12 bases between. The part of the CDR3 DNA that was read is TGTGCCAGCAGCCTTCGAGGGGTGGAGACC. Translated: CASSLRGVET. The full CDR3 is CASSLRGVETQYF.

For this clone: The read ends 3 residues before the CDR3 terminus; that terminus is restored from the germline J gene. The V and J genes are TRBV18 and TRBJ1-5; TRBD1 might be the D (5 bases). V was trimmed by 3 bases and J by 0 bases, leaving 18 bases between them. CDR1 KGHSH and CDR2 LQKENI come from the germline V gene. The CDR3 is made up of 18 amino acids. Here the CDR3 reads CASSPYQGGLYSNQPQHF. CDR3 DNA (partial): TGTGCCAGCTCACCTTACCAGGGAGGGCTCTATAGCAATCAGCCC.

Incomplete CDR3 DNA: TGTGCCTGGGGAGCCCCGCGGAGGACCTATAATTCACCC. Amino acid sequence: CAWGAPRRTYNSP. The complete CDR3 sequence is CAWGAPRRTYNSPLHF. This rearrangement joins TRBV30 to TRBJ1-6; D not certain. The sequence runs out 3 residues before the end of the CDR3; the remainder is reconstructed from the germline J gene. The V gene's germline CDR1 is GTSNPN and CDR2 SVGIG (reference sequence). The CDR3 is 16 amino acids. V was shortened by 5 bases and J by 2 bases, with 16 bases between the two germline ends.

This chain's CDR3 is CASSYMAGDRNEQFF. The part of the CDR3 DNA that was read is TGTGCCAGCAGTTATATGGCGGGGGATCGCAATGAG. J is TRBJ2-1 and V is TRBV6-2 or TRBV6-3; 7 nucleotides match TRBD2. The read ends 3 residues shy of where the CDR3 ends; the end is completed using the germline J gene. The CDR3 consists of 15 residues. CDR1 is MNHEY, CDR2 SVGEGT, per germline. Germline trimming cut 3 bases from V and 6 bases from J; bases unmatched to any gene: 8.

For this clone: The observed sequence ends 3 residues before the CDR3 terminus, with the missing tail filled in from the germline J gene. The chain recombines TRBV19 with TRBJ2-7; 8 bases map to TRBD1. J lost 3 bases, V lost 5 bases, and 9 bases had no gene match. The CDR3 spans 15 residues. Germline V gene lookup returns CDR1 LNHDA and CDR2 SQIVND (reference sequence). The CDR3 here is CASSSTGVEFYEQYF. CDR3 bases read: TGTGCCAGTAGTTCGACAGGGGTGGAATTCTACGAG.

As regards this clone: Read data end 3 residues before the CDR3 end; the end is taken from the germline J gene. The chain is built from TRBV5-4 and TRBJ2-7; possibly TRBD2 for D (6 bases). CDR3 length: 12 residues. Trimming removed 3 bases from V and 5 bases from J, with 9 bases in between. Germline V gives CDR1 SGHNT, CDR2 YYREEE (reference sequence). The DNA read from the CDR3 is TGTGCCAGCAGCTGGAGGGGAAACGAG. It is translated as CASSWRGNE. The complete CDR3 sequence is CASSWRGNEQYF.

Notes on this clone: The missing CDR3 end, 3 residues past where the read stops, is filled in from the germline J gene. V gene TRBV18 combines with J gene TRBJ2-1; D gene unclear. CDR1 and CDR2 (germline): KGHSH, LQKENI. Trimming stripped 2 bases from V and 4 bases from J, with 12 bases between. The CDR3 is made up of 15 amino acids. The sequenced part of the CDR3 DNA is TGTGCCAGCTCACCAGAACTAACGGATTACAATGAG. Residues: CASSPELTDYNE. The entire CDR3 sequence reads CASSPELTDYNEQFF.

As concerns this clone: The read ends 3 residues shy of where the CDR3 ends; the end is completed using the germline J gene. V gene TRBV29-1 combines with J gene TRBJ2-5; 13 nucleotides line up with TRBD2. J gave up 5 bases and V 3 bases, and 9 bases lay outside the gene matches. The CDR3 consists of 16 residues. Germline V gene lookup returns CDR1 SQVTM and CDR2 ANQGSEA. CDR3 in amino acids: CSVDGTSGRAGETQYF. CDR3 DNA (partial): TGCAGCGTTGATGGAACTAGCGGGAGGGCCGGGGAGACC.

On this clone itself: Sequencing ends 3 residues short of the CDR3 end; the germline J gene provides the rest. The genes are TRBV16 and TRBJ2-3; TRBD2 matches at 7 bases. The CDR3 covers 16 residues. The V segment lost 4 bases and the J segment 0 bases; nucleotides outside the gene matches: 7. Germline-derived CDR1 and CDR2 are KGHSY and FQNENV. Here the CDR3 reads CASSLLERGSTDTQYF. The CDR3 DNA, read in part, is TGTGCCAGCAGCCTTTTAGAGCGGGGAAGCACAGATACG.

Details on this clone: The read comes to an end 3 residues before the CDR3 does, leaving the germline J gene to fill in the end. J is TRBJ2-7 and V is TRBV6-4, with a possible D match to TRBD2 (5 bases). CDR1 and CDR2 (germline): MRHNA, SNTAGT. Trimming left V 6 bases short and J 4 bases short, with 13 bases between. The CDR3 loop spans 13 amino acids. The sequenced part of the CDR3 DNA is TGTGCCAGCAGCTATTTTCGGGGATACGAG. Translation: CASSYFRGYE. The entire CDR3 protein reads CASSYFRGYEQYF.